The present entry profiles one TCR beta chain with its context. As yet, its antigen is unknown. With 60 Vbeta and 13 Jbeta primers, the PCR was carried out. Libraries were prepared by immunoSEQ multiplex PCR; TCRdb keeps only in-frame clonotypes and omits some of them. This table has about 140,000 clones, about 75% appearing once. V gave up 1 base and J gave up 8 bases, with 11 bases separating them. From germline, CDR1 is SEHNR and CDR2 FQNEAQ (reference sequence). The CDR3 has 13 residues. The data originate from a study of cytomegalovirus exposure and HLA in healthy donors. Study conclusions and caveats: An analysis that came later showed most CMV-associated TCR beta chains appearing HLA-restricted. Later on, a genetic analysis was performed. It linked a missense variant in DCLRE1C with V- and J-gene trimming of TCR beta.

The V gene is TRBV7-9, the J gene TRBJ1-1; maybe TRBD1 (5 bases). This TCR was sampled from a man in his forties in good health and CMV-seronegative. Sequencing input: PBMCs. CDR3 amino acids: CASSLVQGTEAFF. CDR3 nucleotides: TGTGCCAGCAGCTTAGTCCAGGGCACGGAAGCTTTCTTT.